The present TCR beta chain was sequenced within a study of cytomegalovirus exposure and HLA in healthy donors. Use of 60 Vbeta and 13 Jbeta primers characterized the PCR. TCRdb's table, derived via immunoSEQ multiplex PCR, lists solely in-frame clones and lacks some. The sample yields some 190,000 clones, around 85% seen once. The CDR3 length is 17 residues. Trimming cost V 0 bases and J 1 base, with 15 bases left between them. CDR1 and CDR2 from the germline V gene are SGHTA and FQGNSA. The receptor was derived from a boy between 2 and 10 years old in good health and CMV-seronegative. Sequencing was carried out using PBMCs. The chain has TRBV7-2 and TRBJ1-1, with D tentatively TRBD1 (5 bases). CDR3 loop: CASSLARLGHPNTEAFF. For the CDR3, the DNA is TGTGCCAGCAGCTTAGCGCGTCTTGGACACCCGAACACTGAAGCTTTCTTT.